The clone carrying this T cell receptor beta chain has more than one count but fewer than ten. Its antigen is unidentified. Amplification of TCR beta CDR3 regions used RNA as the template. Using the HTBI primer set, a first-round RT-PCR was run on the TCR CDR3. TCRdb re-called the multiplex PCR reads with MiXCR, one entry per CDR3 protein. The table shows 400,000 to 550,000 distinct CDR3 sequences, with approximately 15% occurring only once. This sample is drawn from a study of T cells in Graves' hyperthyroidism and ophthalmopathy. Turning to the study itself: Specimen type is peripheral blood, collected at initial diagnosis prior to any treatment. Study findings and constraints: Stable hyperthyroidism and ophthalmopathy were separated using 13 V-J signatures.

CDR1 PRHDT and CDR2 FYEKMQ come from the germline V gene (reference sequence). V gave up 4 bases and J gave up 3 bases; unmatched junction bases: 9. The CDR3 extends over 16 amino acids. This chain links TRBV13 with TRBJ2-7; 10 bases fit TRBD2. The receptor's source is a woman between 18 and 29 years old with Graves' hyperthyroidism. Source material: blood. The CDR3 nucleotides read TGTGCCAGCAGCTCAGATCTAGCGGGAGCCCTCTACGAGCAGTACTTC. As protein: CASSSDLAGALYEQYF.